These 29 T cell receptor beta chains came from one sample sequenced in a study of T cells in localized non-small cell lung cancer. Assay used: immunoSEQ multiplex PCR; TCRdb lists only in-frame clones, some missing. The table records 25,000 to 30,000 clones, 80% to 90% of them present only once. The sequencing used peripheral blood, collected before any cancer treatment. All receptors derive from a woman aged 18-49 years with stage I lung adenocarcinoma.

The chain is built from TRBV30 and TRBJ1-1; D is ambiguous. The CDR3 totals 12 residues. V lost 4 bases to trimming and J lost 5 bases, with 11 bases between them. Germline lookup yields CDR1 GTSNPN and CDR2 SVGIG (reference sequence). CDR3 DNA sequence: TGTGCCTGGAAGGGCGCGTGGACTGAAGCTTTCTTT. Translated, it gives CAWKGAWTEAFF.

This chain joins TRBV19 and TRBJ1-2; TRBD1 matches 7 bases. With 6 bases clipped from V and 8 bases from J, the junction kept 12 bases outside the gene matches. This CDR3 has 14 residues. The germline gives CDR1 LNHDA, CDR2 SQIVND (reference sequence). The CDR3: CASSLQGRASGYTF. As DNA, the CDR3 is TGTGCCAGTAGCTTACAGGGGAGGGCGAGCGGCTACACCTTC.

In the case of this clone: The junction shows a germline mismatch at one end, possibly a read error. The J gene is TRBJ1-1, the V gene TRBV6-1; D perhaps matches TRBD1 (5 bases). The germline gives CDR1 MNHNS, CDR2 SASEGT. This CDR3 is 14 amino acids long. CDR3 in amino acids: CVSSEWGGGSEAFF. The CDR3 DNA follows: TGTGTCAGCAGTGAATGGGGCGGGGGGTCTGAAGCTTTCTTT.

The chain employs TRBV30 and TRBJ2-3; TRBD2 matches 7 bases. Germline V CDR1 and CDR2: GTSNPN, SVGIG (reference sequence). Trimming removed 3 bases from V and 5 bases from J; junction bases left unmatched: 11. The CDR3 contains 15 residues. This chain's CDR3 is CAWSAAGGGLDTQYF. The CDR3 DNA sequence: TGTGCCTGGAGCGCCGCTGGGGGGGGATTAGATACGCAGTATTTT.

Worth noting for this clone: The same CDR3 can be traced to other DNA sequences in this sample. The chain is built from TRBV9 and TRBJ2-1; D not certain. Trimming left V 1 base short and J 1 base short, with 9 bases between. The CDR3 has 15 amino acids. Germline loops: CDR1 SGDLS, CDR2 YYNGEE. CDR3 nucleotide sequence: TGTGCCAGCAGCGTATCTGGGATTTCCTACAATGAGCAGTTCTTC. Its translation is CASSVSGISYNEQFF. Together with reference TRBV9 and TRBJ2-1, the CDR3 gives the full variable domain: DSGVTQTPKHLITATGQRVTLRCSPRSGDLSVYWYQQSLDQGLQFLIQYYNGEERAKGNILERFSAQQFPDLHSELNLSSLELGDSALYFCASSVSGISYNEQFFGPGTRLTVL.

As to this clone: Other DNA sequences of this sample code for an identical CDR3. The CDR3: CASSLGGEETQYF. The DNA for the CDR3 is TGCGCCAGCAGCTTGGGGGGCGAAGAGACCCAGTACTTC. J is TRBJ2-5 and V is TRBV5-1; D may be TRBD1 (5 bases). Trimming stripped 0 bases from V and 3 bases from J, with 6 bases between. Germline assignment: CDR1 SGHRS and CDR2 YFSETQ. This CDR3 has 13 amino acids.

This chain joins TRBV7-9 and TRBJ1-2, with D possibly matching TRBD1 (5 bases). Germline V gene lookup returns CDR1 SEHNR and CDR2 FQNEAQ (reference sequence). V gave up 5 bases and J gave up 8 bases, with 18 bases separating them. CDR3 size: 14 residues. CDR3 residues: CASSPDSSAGGYTF. The CDR3 coding sequence is TGTGCCAGCAGCCCAGACAGTTCGGCGGGCGGCTACACCTTC.

This clone was observed a single time. J is TRBJ1-3 and V is TRBV28; D is perhaps TRBD1 (5 bases). The CDR3 length is 14 residues. Germline V gives CDR1 MDHEN, CDR2 SYDVKM. Trimming removed 6 bases at V and 4 bases at J, with 13 bases between. DNA of the CDR3: TGTGCCAGCAGGGACGCAGGGAGCGGAAACACCATATATTTT. This codes for CASRDAGSGNTIYF.

The chain carries TRBV4-1 and TRBJ1-2, with 10 positions matching TRBD1. V lost 2 bases to trimming and J lost 3 bases; unmatched junction nucleotides: 3. This CDR3 is 15 amino acids long. Germline CDR1 is MGHRA and CDR2 is YSYEKL. The DNA for the CDR3 is TGCGCCAGCAGCCAACTGACAGGGGGCGACTATGGCTACACCTTC. As protein: CASSQLTGGDYGYTF.

The chain has TRBV6-6 and TRBJ2-3, with 7 bases lining up with TRBD2. Germline trimming cut 4 bases from V and 4 bases from J; bases unmatched to any gene: 5. Germline CDR1 reads MNHNY; CDR2 reads SVGAGI (reference sequence). The CDR3 consists of 14 residues. CDR3 protein: CASSSSGGADTQYF. CDR3 bases: TGTGCCAGCAGTTCTAGCGGAGGCGCAGATACGCAGTATTTT.

The J gene is TRBJ2-1, the V gene TRBV29-1, with D possibly TRBD1 on 6 matching bases. V was shortened by 0 bases and J by 8 bases, with 26 bases between the two germline ends. The CDR3 length is 18 residues. Germline V gene sequence: CDR1 SQVTM, CDR2 ANQGSEA. In DNA form, the CDR3 reads TGCAGCGTTGAAGATCTGACTCCTTACAGGGTGACCCTCCATGAGCAGTTCTTC. It yields the protein CSVEDLTPYRVTLHEQFF.

V gene TRBV28 combines with J gene TRBJ1-4, with D tentatively TRBD1 (5 bases). Trimming shortened V by 4 bases and J by 8 bases, and 17 bases separated the two germline ends. Germline CDR1 MDHEN, CDR2 SYDVKM. The CDR3 runs to 15 residues. CDR3 DNA sequence: TGTGCCAGCAGTTGGAGAGGGGCCGCCGGGGAAAAACTGTTTTTT. Its translation: CASSWRGAAGEKLFF.

The gene calls are TRBV5-1 and TRBJ1-1; 9 nucleotides agree with TRBD1. Germline trimming cut 0 bases from V and 5 bases from J; bases unmatched to any gene: 14. The CDR3 is made up of 18 amino acids. CDR1 is SGHRS and CDR2 is YFSETQ in the germline V gene. CDR3 coding DNA: TGCGCCAGCAGCTTGGTTGGTTTACCCGGGACAGGGATGACTGAAGCTTTCTTT. Its protein product is CASSLVGLPGTGMTEAFF.

The CDR3, as DNA: TGTGCCAGCAGTGACTTGCCCTTACGCGAGCAGTTCTTC. Translated: CASSDLPLREQFF. This chain uses TRBV6-6 with TRBJ2-1; D gene ambiguous. CDR3 length: 13 residues. Germline-derived CDR1 and CDR2 are MNHNY and SVGAGI (reference sequence). V lost 5 bases, J lost 10 bases, and 15 bases lay in between.

This clone was found once. V and J are TRBV11-2 and TRBJ2-2, with 7 bases identical to TRBD1. This CDR3 is 16 amino acids long. Trimming took 5 bases from V and 2 from J; bases not matched to a gene: 8. Germline V gives CDR1 SGHAT, CDR2 FQNNGV. CDR3 DNA: TGTGCCAGCAGCATCATCCAGGGGGTAAACACCGGGGAGCTGTTTTTT. Its protein product is CASSIIQGVNTGELFF.

The rearrangement joins TRBV11-2 to TRBJ2-7; the D gene is possibly TRBD2 (5 bases). Trimming shortened V by 5 bases and J by 0 bases, and 14 bases separated the two germline ends. The CDR3 is 15 amino acids. Germline V lookup: CDR1 SGHAT, CDR2 FQNNGV. In nucleotides, the CDR3 is TGTGCCAGCAGCCCTGGACTCTGGAGCTCCTACGAGCAGTACTTC. Translation gives CASSPGLWSSYEQYF.

The chain uses TRBV19 and TRBJ1-2, with D possibly matching TRBD1 (6 bases). Germline V gene data show CDR1 as LNHDA and CDR2 as SQIVND (reference sequence). The CDR3 length is 14 residues. V was pared by 3 bases and J by 4 bases, with 12 bases between. This CDR3 reads CASSMSGRGYGYTF. As DNA, the CDR3 is TGTGCCAGTAGTATGTCCGGCAGGGGCTATGGCTACACCTTC. Combining the CDR3 with reference TRBV19 and TRBJ1-2 gives the whole variable domain DGGITQSPKYLFRKEGQNVTLSCEQNLNHDAMYWYRQDPGQGLRLIYYSQIVNDFQKGDIAEGYSVSREKKESFPLTVTSAQKNPTAFYLCASSMSGRGYGYTFGSGTRLTVV.

The gene calls are TRBV7-9 and TRBJ1-5; D gene unclear. The V end lost 5 bases, the J end lost 0 bases, and 5 bases lay between the germline ends. Germline assignment: CDR1 SEHNR and CDR2 FQNEAQ (reference sequence). This CDR3 contains 13 residues. The CDR3 DNA follows: TGTGCCAGCAGCGCGAATAGCAATCAGCCCCAGCATTTT. Its translation is CASSANSNQPQHF.

This clone was detected a few times. This chain links TRBV30 with TRBJ2-7; D is undetermined. CDR3 size: 12 residues. Germline values: CDR1 GTSNPN, CDR2 SVGIG (reference sequence). The ends were cut back, 2 bases at V and 3 bases at J, with 8 bases in the middle. DNA of the CDR3: TGTGCCTGGAGTACCGAGATCTACGAGCAGTACTTC. This gives the protein CAWSTEIYEQYF.

This clone showed up just once. The J gene is TRBJ2-7, the V gene TRBV7-3; 10 bases map to TRBD2. With 1 base clipped from V and 2 bases from J, the junction kept 11 bases outside the gene matches. The CDR3 totals 18 residues. CDR1 is SGHTA and CDR2 is FQGTGA in the germline V gene. The DNA for the CDR3 is TGTGCCAGCAGCTTAAGAGGACTAGCGGAGGTTGGGACCTACGAGCAGTACTTC. Translated, it gives CASSLRGLAEVGTYEQYF.

The V and J genes are TRBV27 and TRBJ1-2; a weak D match, TRBD1 (6 bases). CDR1 is MNHEY and CDR2 is SMNVEV in the germline V gene (reference sequence). Trimming took 6 bases from V and 7 from J, leaving 21 bases between them. The CDR3 covers 15 residues. CDR3 DNA: TGTGCCAGCAGGGGAACCGGGACACTTGACGGTGGCTACACCTTC. This sequence encodes CASRGTGTLDGGYTF.

J is TRBJ2-4 and V is TRBV7-2, with 15 nucleotides matching TRBD2. Trimming cost V 5 bases and J 16 bases; bases outside gene matches: 12. The CDR3 has 15 residues. The germline V gene has CDR1 SGHTA and CDR2 FQGNSA. The CDR3, as DNA: TGTGCCAGCAGCCCGGGGACTAGCGGGAGGTTGTCTAGTTACTTC. This gives the protein CASSPGTSGRLSSYF.

The chain uses TRBV7-2 and TRBJ2-3, with 11 bases aligning to TRBD2. Trimming removed 1 base from V and 5 bases from J; junction bases left unmatched: 11. The CDR3 extends over 18 amino acids. The germline CDR1 and CDR2 sequences are SGHTA and FQGNSA. The CDR3 region has the DNA TGTGCCAGCAGCTTAGTAGTCGGGACTAGCGGTACGGTAGATACGCAGTATTTT. Its protein is CASSLVVGTSGTVDTQYF. The variable domain in full, with the rest retrieved from reference TRBV7-2 and TRBJ2-3, is GAGVSQSPSNKVTEKGKDVELRCDPISGHTALYWYRQSLGQGLEFLIYFQGNSAPDKSGLPSDRFSAERTGGSVSTLTIQRTQQEDSAVYLCASSLVVGTSGTVDTQYFGPGTRLTVL.

This CDR3 is CASSSRPDRTDTQYF. CDR3 nucleotide sequence: TGCGCCAGCAGCTCCCGACCGGACAGGACAGATACGCAGTATTTT. The chain joins TRBV4-1 to TRBJ2-3, with 7 bases identical to TRBD1. Unmatched junction bases numbered 8, after V lost 5 bases and J lost 3 bases. Germline V lookup: CDR1 MGHRA, CDR2 YSYEKL. The CDR3 extends over 15 amino acids.

The chain employs TRBV10-3 and TRBJ1-4; no reliable D call. The length of the CDR3 is 14 residues. Germline V gene lookup returns CDR1 ENHRY and CDR2 SYGVKD. V lost 4 bases to trimming and J lost 2 bases, with 8 bases between them. The CDR3 DNA reads TGTGCCATCAGTGCGGGAGATACTAATGAAAAACTGTTTTTT. It codes for CAISAGDTNEKLFF.

The J gene is TRBJ2-1, the V gene TRBV4-1; D assignment may be TRBD1 or TRBD2 (5 bases each). Trimming shortened V by 3 bases and J by 9 bases, and 15 bases separated the two germline ends. The CDR3 is 14 residues long. CDR1 is MGHRA, CDR2 YSYEKL, per germline. In DNA, the CDR3 is TGCGCCAGCAGCCAGGAGCAGGGTGAGGGTGAGCAGTTCTTC. Encoded protein: CASSQEQGEGEQFF.

V is TRBV29-1 and J is TRBJ2-2, with 12 bases aligning to TRBD2. Unmatched junction bases numbered 6, after V lost 7 bases and J lost 0 bases. The CDR3 loop spans 16 amino acids. Germline V lookup: CDR1 SQVTM, CDR2 ANQGSEA. The CDR3 is CSGSSGRGANTGELFF. The CDR3 nucleotides read TGCAGCGGATCTAGCGGGAGGGGTGCGAACACCGGGGAGCTGTTTTTT.

CDR3 sequence (DNA): TGCGCCAGCAGCTTGGGGGGGAGCGTAAGCACAGATACGCAGTATTTT. It codes for CASSLGGSVSTDTQYF. This chain connects TRBV5-1 to TRBJ2-3; D could derive from TRBD1 or TRBD2 (5 bases each). Trimming took off 0 bases at V and 0 bases at J, with 11 bases between the two ends. CDR1 SGHRS and CDR2 YFSETQ come from the germline V gene. The CDR3 length is 16 residues.

The chain joins TRBV28 to TRBJ2-7; 13 bases are shared with TRBD2. The junction had 8 bases not matched to a gene; V was cut back by 2 bases and J by 1 base. CDR1 and CDR2 (germline): MDHEN, SYDVKM. The length of the CDR3 is 18 residues. In DNA, the CDR3 is TGTGCCAGCAGTTTACCGGGACTAGCGGGACCGTCTTCCTACGAGCAGTACTTC. This translates into CASSLPGLAGPSSYEQYF.